This T cell receptor beta chain was retrieved from a study of CD8 T cells in ankylosing spondylitis. Overall study findings and caveats: Significantly higher representation of disease-linked clones was reported for matched ankylosing spondylitis synovial fluid.

This clonotype was seen many times. Its antigen is unknown. This CDR3 is built from 13 residues. The V end lost 0 bases, the J end lost 7 bases, and 9 bases lay between the germline ends. From germline, CDR1 is SGHVS and CDR2 FNYEAQ. TCRdb itself ran the 5' RACE reads through MiXCR, one entry per CDR3 protein. The table includes roughly 230,000 distinct CDR3 sequences, approximately 8.4% detected once. The chain carries TRBV7-6 and TRBJ1-2, with TRBD1 as a possible D gene (6 bases). Sequenced sample: blood, either unsorted or a sorted T cell fraction (not recorded which). This receptor was taken from a female donor with ankylosing spondylitis or in good health (not recorded which). Here the CDR3 DNA reads TGTGCCAGCAGCTTAGCAGGGGGAGGTGGCTACACCTTC. The encoded protein is CASSLAGGGGYTF.